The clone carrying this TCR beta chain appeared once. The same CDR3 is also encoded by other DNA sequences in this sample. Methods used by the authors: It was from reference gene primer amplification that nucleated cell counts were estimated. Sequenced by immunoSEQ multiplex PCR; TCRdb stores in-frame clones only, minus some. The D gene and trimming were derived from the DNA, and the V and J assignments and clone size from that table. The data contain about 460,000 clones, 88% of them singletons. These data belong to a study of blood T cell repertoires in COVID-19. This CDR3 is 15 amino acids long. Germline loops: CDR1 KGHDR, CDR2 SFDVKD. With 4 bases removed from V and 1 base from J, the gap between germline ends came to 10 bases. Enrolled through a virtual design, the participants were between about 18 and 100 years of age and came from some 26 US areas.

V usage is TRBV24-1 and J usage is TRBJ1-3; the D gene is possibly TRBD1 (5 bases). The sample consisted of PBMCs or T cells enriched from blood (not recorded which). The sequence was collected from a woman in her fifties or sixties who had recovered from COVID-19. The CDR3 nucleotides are TGTGCCACCAGTGACCCAACAGGTTCTGGAAACACCATATATTTT. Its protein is CATSDPTGSGNTIYF.